This TCR beta chain was captured in a study of post-analysis software for immune sequencing data. Study observations and caveats: A handful of TRBV segments were significantly more frequent in patients than in controls. TRBV5-6, TRBV5-1 and TRBV20-1 were among these segments. By F measure, strong co-clustering occurred among samples prepared in the same batch.

Prepared libraries of TCR beta cDNA carried unique molecular identifiers. TCRdb processed the PCR reads anew with MiXCR; each CDR3 protein has one entry. The sample comprises hundreds of thousands of distinct CDR3 sequences, about 27% of which are singletons, and more than 0.45% rests with the top ten. Concerning this clonotype itself: Antigen unknown.

The CDR3 extends over 16 amino acids. Germline V CDR1 and CDR2: DFQATT, SNEGSKA (reference sequence). V usage is TRBV20-1 and J usage is TRBJ2-4; D is perhaps TRBD2 (7 bases). The last part of the DNA fits TRBJ2-7 better; the J call may be wrong. Input material: blood. This TCR was recovered from a girl aged 10 to 17 with multiple sclerosis. The CDR3 DNA sequence: TGCAGTGCTAGCCCCTACAAGGGGGGGACGTCCTACGAGCAGTACTTC. Protein: CSASPYKGGTSYEQYF.